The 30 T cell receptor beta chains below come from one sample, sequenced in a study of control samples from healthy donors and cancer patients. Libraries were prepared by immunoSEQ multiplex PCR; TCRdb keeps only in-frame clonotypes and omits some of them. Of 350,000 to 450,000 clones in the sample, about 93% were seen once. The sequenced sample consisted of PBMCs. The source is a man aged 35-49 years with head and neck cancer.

The CDR3 protein is CASSPGLAGYNEQFF. The CDR3 bases are TGTGCCAGCAGCCCGGGACTAGCGGGATACAATGAGCAGTTCTTC. The rearrangement uses TRBV27 and TRBJ2-1; TRBD2 agrees at 13 bases. Germline trimming cut 6 bases from V and 4 bases from J; bases unmatched to any gene: 3. Germline assignment: CDR1 MNHEY and CDR2 SMNVEV (reference sequence). This CDR3 has 15 residues.

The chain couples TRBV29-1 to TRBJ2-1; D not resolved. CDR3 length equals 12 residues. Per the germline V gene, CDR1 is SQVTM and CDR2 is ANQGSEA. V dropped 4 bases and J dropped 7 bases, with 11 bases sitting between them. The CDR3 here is CSVGDQWNEQFF. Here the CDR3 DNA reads TGCAGCGTTGGAGATCAATGGAATGAGCAGTTCTTC.

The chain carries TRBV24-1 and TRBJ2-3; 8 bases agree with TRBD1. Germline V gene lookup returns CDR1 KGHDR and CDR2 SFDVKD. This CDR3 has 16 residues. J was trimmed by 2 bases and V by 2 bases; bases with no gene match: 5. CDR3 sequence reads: CATSDSTDRDTDTQYF. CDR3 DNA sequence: TGTGCCACCAGTGATTCGACGGACAGGGACACAGATACGCAGTATTTT.

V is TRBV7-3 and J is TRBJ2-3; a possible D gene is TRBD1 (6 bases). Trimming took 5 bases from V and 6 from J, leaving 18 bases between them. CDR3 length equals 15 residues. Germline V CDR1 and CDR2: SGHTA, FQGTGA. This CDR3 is CASSRSQGRVDTQYF. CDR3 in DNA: TGTGCCAGCAGCCGATCCCAGGGGCGGGTGGATACGCAGTATTTT.

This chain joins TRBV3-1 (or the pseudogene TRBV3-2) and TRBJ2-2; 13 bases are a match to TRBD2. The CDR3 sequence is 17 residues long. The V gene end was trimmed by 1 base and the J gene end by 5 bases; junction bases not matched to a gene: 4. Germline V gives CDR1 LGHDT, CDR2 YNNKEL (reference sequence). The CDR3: CASSQGLAGGETGELFF. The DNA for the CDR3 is TGTGCCAGCAGCCAAGGACTAGCGGGGGGAGAGACCGGGGAGCTGTTTTTT.

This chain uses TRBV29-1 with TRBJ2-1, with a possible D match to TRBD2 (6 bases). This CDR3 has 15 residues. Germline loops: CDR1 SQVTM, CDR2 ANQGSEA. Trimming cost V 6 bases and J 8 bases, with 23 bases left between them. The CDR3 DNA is TGCAGCGTAATAACTCCCCTAGCGTTTTTGGATGAGCAGTTCTTC. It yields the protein CSVITPLAFLDEQFF.

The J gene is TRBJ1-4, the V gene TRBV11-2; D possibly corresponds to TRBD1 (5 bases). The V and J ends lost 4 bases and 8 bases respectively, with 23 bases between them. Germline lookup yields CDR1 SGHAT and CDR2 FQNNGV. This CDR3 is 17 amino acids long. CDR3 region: CASSSQSLDRSREKLFF. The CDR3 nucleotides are TGTGCCAGCAGCTCACAATCACTAGACAGATCTCGGGAAAAACTGTTTTTT.

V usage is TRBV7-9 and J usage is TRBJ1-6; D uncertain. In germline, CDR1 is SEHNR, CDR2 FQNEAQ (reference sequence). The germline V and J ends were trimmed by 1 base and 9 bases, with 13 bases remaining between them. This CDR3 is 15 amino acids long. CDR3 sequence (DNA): TGTGCCAGCAGCTTAGGACCCGAAAGTACTTCACCCCTCCACTTT. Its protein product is CASSLGPESTSPLHF.

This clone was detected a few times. CDR3 protein: CASSLLAGATYEQYF. CDR3 in DNA: TGCGCCAGCAGCCTGCTAGCGGGAGCGACCTACGAGCAGTACTTC. V gene TRBV5-1 combines with J gene TRBJ2-7, with 10 bases lining up with TRBD2. CDR3 length: 15 residues. Germline V gives CDR1 SGHRS, CDR2 YFSETQ. J lost 2 bases, V lost 4 bases, and 6 bases had no gene match.

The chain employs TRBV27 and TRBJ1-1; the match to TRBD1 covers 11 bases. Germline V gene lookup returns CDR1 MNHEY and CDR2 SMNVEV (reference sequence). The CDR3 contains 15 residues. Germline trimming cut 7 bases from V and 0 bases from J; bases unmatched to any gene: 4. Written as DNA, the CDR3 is TGTGCCAGCACGGACAGGGGGCGGATGAACACTGAAGCTTTCTTT. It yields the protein CASTDRGRMNTEAFF.

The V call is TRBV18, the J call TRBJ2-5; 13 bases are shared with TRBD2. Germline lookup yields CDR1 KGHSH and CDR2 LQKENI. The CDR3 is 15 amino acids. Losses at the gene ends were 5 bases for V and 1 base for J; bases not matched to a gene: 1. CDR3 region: CASSTSGGGQETQYF. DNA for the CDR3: TGTGCCAGCTCAACTAGCGGGGGGGGCCAAGAGACCCAGTACTTC.

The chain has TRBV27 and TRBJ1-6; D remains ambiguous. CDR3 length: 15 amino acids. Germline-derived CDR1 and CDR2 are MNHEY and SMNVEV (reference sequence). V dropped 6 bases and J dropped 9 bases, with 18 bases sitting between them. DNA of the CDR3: TGTGCCAGCAGGCCGGCCGGTAGGATCAGTTCACCCCTCCACTTT. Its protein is CASRPAGRISSPLHF.

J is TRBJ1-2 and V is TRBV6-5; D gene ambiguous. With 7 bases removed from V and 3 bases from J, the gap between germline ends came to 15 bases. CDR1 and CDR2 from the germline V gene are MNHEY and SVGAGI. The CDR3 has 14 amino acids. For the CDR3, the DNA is TGTGCCAGCACCAGAAAGACTGATCACTATGGCTACACCTTC. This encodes CASTRKTDHYGYTF.

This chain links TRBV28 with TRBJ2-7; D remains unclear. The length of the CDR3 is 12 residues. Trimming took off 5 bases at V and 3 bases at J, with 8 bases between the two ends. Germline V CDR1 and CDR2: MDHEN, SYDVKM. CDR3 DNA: TGTGCCAGCAGTCCCCGTCGCTACGAGCAGTACTTC. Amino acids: CASSPRRYEQYF.

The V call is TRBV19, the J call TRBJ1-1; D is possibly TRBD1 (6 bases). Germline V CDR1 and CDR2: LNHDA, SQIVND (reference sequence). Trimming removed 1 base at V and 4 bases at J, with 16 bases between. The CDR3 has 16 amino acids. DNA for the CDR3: TGTGCCAGTAGTATAGGACGGTGGGGGGCCGGCACTGAAGCTTTCTTT. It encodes CASSIGRWGAGTEAFF.

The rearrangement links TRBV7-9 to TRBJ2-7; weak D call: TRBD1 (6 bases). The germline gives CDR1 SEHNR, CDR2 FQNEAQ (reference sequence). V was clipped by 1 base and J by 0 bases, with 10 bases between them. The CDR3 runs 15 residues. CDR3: CASSLVQGSSYEQYF. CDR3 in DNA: TGTGCCAGCAGCTTAGTACAGGGTTCCTCCTACGAGCAGTACTTC.

CDR3 DNA sequence: TGTGCCAGCACGGCGAGTCGGACAGATACGCAGTATTTT. Protein: CASTASRTDTQYF. V and J are TRBV6-5 and TRBJ2-3; D is undetermined. The CDR3 contains 13 residues. Germline-derived CDR1 and CDR2 are MNHEY and SVGAGI. The V gene lost 7 bases and the J gene lost 3 bases, with 11 bases spanning the gap.

CDR3 region: CASSVGQENTEAFF. CDR3 in DNA: TGTGCCAGCAGCGTGGGACAAGAGAACACTGAAGCTTTCTTT. The V gene is TRBV7-3, the J gene TRBJ1-1; perhaps TRBD1 as D (6 bases). Trimming shortened V by 5 bases and J by 1 base, and 11 bases separated the two germline ends. This CDR3 comprises 14 residues. Germline CDR1 and CDR2: SGHTA and FQGTGA. The entire variable domain, with the rest obtained from reference TRBV7-3 and TRBJ1-1, is as follows: GAGVSQTPSNKVTEKGKYVELRCDPISGHTALYWYRQSLGQGPEFLIYFQGTGAADDSGLPNDRFFAVRPEGSVSTLKIQRTERGDSAVYLCASSVGQENTEAFFGQGTRLTVV.

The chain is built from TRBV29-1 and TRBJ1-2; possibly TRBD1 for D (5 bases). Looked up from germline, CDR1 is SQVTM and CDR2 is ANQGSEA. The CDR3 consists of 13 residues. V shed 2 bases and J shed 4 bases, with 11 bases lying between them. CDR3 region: CSVERGIGYGYTF. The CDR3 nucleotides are TGCAGCGTTGAACGGGGGATCGGCTATGGCTACACCTTC.

CDR3 loop: CASSVMWGASNEQFF. CDR3 nucleotides: TGTGCCAGCAGCGTAATGTGGGGAGCTTCCAATGAGCAGTTCTTC. J is TRBJ2-1 and V is TRBV9; possibly TRBD2 for D (5 bases). The CDR3 has 15 residues. The germline V and J ends were trimmed by 1 base and 6 bases, with 14 bases remaining between them. Germline-derived CDR1 and CDR2 are SGDLS and YYNGEE.

The CDR3 DNA follows: TGTGCCAGTAGTCTGAGGGGGTTAAACACCGGGGAGCTGTTTTTT. It codes for CASSLRGLNTGELFF. This sequence joins TRBV19 and TRBJ2-2; maybe TRBD1 (6 bases). The CDR3 is 15 amino acids. Trimming stripped 5 bases from V and 2 bases from J, with 12 bases between. In germline, CDR1 is LNHDA, CDR2 SQIVND (reference sequence).

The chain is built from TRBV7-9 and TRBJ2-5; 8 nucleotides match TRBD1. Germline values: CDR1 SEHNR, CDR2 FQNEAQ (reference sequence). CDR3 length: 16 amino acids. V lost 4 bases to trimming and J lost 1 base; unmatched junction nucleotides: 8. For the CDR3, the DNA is TGTGCCAGCAGCTCCGACTGGGGGACAGGCCAAGAGACCCAGTACTTC. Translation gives CASSSDWGTGQETQYF. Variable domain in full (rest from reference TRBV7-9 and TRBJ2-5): DTGVSQNPRHKITKRGQNVTFRCDPISEHNRLYWYRQTLGQGPEFLTYFQNEAQLEKSRLLSDRFSAERPKGSFSTLEIQRTEQGDSAMYLCASSSDWGTGQETQYFGPGTRLLVL.

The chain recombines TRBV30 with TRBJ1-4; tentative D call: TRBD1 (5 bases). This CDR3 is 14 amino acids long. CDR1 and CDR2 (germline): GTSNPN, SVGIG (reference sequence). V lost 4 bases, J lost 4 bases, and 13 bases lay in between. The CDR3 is CAWNGGRVNEKLFF. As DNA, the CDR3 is TGTGCCTGGAACGGGGGGAGGGTTAATGAAAAACTGTTTTTT.

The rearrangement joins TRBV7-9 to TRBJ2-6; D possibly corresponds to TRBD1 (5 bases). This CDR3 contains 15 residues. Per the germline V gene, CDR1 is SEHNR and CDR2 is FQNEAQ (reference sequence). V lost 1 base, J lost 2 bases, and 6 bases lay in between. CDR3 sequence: CASSLGRAGANVLTF. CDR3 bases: TGTGCCAGCAGCTTAGGCAGGGCTGGGGCCAACGTCCTGACTTTC.

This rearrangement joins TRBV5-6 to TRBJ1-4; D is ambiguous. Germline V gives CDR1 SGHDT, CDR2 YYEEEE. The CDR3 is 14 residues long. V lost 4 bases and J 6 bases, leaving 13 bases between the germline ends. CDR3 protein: CASSPTPWDEKLFF. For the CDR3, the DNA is TGTGCCAGCAGCCCCACCCCCTGGGATGAAAAACTGTTTTTT. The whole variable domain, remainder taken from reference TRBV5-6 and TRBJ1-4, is DAGVTQSPTHLIKTRGQQVTLRCSPKSGHDTVSWYQQALGQGPQFIFQYYEEEERQRGNFPDRFSGHQFPNYSSELNVNALLLGDSALYLCASSPTPWDEKLFFGSGTQLSVL.

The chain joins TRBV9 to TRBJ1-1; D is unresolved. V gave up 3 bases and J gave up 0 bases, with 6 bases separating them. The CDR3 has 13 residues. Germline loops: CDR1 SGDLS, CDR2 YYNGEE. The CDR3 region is CASSGHMNTEAFF. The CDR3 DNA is TGTGCCAGCAGCGGGCACATGAACACTGAAGCTTTCTTT.

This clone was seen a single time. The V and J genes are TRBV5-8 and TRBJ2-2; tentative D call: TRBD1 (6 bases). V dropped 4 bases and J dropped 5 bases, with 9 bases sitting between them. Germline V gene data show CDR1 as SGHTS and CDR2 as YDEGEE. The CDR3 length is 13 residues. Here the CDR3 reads CASSRRGTGELFF. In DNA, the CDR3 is TGTGCCAGCAGCCGCAGGGGAACCGGGGAGCTGTTTTTT.

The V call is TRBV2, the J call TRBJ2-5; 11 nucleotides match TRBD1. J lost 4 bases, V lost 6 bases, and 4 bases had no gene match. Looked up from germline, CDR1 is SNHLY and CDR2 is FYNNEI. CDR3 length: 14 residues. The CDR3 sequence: CASRGQGARETQYF. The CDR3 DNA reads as TGTGCCAGCAGAGGACAGGGGGCCAGAGAGACCCAGTACTTC.

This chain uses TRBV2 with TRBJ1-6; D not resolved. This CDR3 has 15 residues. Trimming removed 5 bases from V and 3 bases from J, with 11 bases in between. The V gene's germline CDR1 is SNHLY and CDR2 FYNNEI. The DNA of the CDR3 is TGTGCCAGCAGTATTGACGGAAACTATAATTCACCCCTCCACTTT. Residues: CASSIDGNYNSPLHF.

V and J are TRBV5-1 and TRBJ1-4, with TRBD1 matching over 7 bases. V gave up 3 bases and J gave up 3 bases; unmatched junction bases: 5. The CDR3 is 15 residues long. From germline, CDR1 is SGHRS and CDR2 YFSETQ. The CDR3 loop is CASSSQGGPNEKLFF. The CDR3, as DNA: TGCGCCAGCAGCTCGCAGGGGGGACCTAATGAAAAACTGTTTTTT.